This T cell receptor beta chain was identified during a study of chemoradiotherapy in HPV16-positive cancers. General study results and limits: Non-HPV-specific T cells did not expand in tumors during treatment, whereas candidate HPV-specific clones and E7-related motifs did. Only two HPV16-positive patients supplied the functional HPV-specificity definition.

Repeated repertoire sampling spanned the course of chemoradiotherapy. Worth noting for this clone: Its specificity is unknown.

Produced via immunoSEQ multiplex PCR; TCRdb's table is partial and in-frame only. The profile covers 3,200 or so clones, with around 92% appearing a single time and 3.3% taken by the ten largest. V lost 6 bases to trimming and J lost 2 bases, with 11 bases between them. The CDR3 runs 15 residues. CDR1 is MDHEN and CDR2 is SYDVKM in the germline V gene. The chain is built from TRBV28 and TRBJ2-6; no clear D gene. The clonotype originates from a human donor with HPV-associated anogenital cancer. The sequencing here drew on tumor tissue, taken from a patient who underwent chemoradiotherapy. Written as DNA, the CDR3 is TGTGCCAGCAGCCGCGACATGGCTGGGGCCAACGTCCTGACTTTC. Its protein product is CASSRDMAGANVLTF.